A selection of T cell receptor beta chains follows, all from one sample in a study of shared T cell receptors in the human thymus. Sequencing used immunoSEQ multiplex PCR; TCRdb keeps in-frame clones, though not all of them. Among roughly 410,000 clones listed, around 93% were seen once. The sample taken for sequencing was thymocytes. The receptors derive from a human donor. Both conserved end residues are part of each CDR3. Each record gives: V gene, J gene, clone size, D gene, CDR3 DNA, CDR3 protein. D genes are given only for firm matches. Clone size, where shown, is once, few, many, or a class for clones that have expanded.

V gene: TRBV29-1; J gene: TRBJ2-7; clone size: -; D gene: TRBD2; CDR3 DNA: TGCAGCGTTGAAGGACTAGCGGGAGAAGGAACGCCCTACGAGCAGTACTTC; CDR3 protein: CSVEGLAGEGTPYEQYF
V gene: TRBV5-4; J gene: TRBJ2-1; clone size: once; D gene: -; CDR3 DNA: TGTGCCAGCAGCTTGAAGCTCACCTCCTACAATGAGCAGTTCTTC; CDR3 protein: CASSLKLTSYNEQFF
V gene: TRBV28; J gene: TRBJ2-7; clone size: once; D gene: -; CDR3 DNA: TGTGCCAGCAGAGGACACTACTCCTACGAGCAGTACTTC; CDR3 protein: CASRGHYSYEQYF
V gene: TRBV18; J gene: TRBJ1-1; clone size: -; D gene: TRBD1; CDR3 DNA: TGTGCCAGCTCATCTAAACATATAGGAAGACAGGGAAGCACTGAAGCTTTCTTT; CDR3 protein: CASSSKHIGRQGSTEAFF
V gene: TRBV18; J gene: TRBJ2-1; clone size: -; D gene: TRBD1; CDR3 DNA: TGTGCCAGCTCACGCTCGACAGGGGCCCCTAACAATGAGCAGTTCTTC; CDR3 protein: CASSRSTGAPNNEQFF
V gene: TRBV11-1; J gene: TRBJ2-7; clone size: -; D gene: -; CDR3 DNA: TGTGCCAGCAGCTTAGGAGGGAATCCCTACGAGCAGTACTTC; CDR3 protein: CASSLGGNPYEQYF
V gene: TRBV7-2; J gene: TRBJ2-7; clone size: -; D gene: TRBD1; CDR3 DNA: TGTGCCAGCAGCTTAAGGCCCCTGACAGGGGGGGACGAGCAGTACTTC; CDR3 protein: CASSLRPLTGGDEQYF
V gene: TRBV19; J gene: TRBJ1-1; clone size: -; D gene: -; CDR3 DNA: TGTGCCAGTAGTAACCCAGGAGTCATGAACACTGAAGCTTTCTTT; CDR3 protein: CASSNPGVMNTEAFF
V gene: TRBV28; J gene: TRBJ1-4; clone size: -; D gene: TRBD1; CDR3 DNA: TGTGCCAGCATTGGCAGGGGGCGAGCAACTAATGAAAAACTGTTTTTT; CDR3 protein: CASIGRGRATNEKLFF
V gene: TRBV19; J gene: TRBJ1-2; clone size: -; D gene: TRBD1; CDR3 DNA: TGTGCCAGTAATGACCCGGGACAGGGGGTTCGGATTTTAGGCTACACCTTC; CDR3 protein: CASNDPGQGVRILGYTF
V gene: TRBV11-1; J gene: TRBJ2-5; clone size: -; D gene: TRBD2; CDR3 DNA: TGTGCCAGCAGCTTGGGGACTAGTATCATCCAGACCCAGTACTTC; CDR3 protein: CASSLGTSIIQTQYF
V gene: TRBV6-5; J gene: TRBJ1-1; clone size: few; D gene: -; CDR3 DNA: TGTGCCAGCAGCGGGCGGTTTGAAGCTTTCTTT; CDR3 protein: CASSGRFEAFF
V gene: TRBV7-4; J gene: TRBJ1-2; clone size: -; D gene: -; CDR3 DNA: TGTGCCAGCAGCTTAGACCGGTTAACTAACTATGGCTACACCTTC; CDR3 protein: CASSLDRLTNYGYTF
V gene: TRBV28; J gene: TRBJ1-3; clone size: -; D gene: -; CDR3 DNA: TGTGCCAGCAGTTTATCGCGTTGGGGCAGCCCTTACTCTGGAAACACCATATATTTT; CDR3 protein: CASSLSRWGSPYSGNTIYF
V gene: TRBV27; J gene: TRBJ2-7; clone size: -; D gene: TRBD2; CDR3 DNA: TGTGCCAGCAGGGTAGCGGGTAGCTCCTACGAGCAGTACTTC; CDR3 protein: CASRVAGSSYEQYF
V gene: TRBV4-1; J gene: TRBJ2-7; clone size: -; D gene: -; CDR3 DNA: TGCGCCAGCAGCCAAGATCCGGGCAGGGCCGGGGGTTATTCCGAGCAGTACTTC; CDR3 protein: CASSQDPGRAGGYSEQYF
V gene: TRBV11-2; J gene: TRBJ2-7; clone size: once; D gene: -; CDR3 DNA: TGTGCCAGCAGCTTAGATCCCGAGGGTTGGAGGGGGCACCACGAGCAGTACTTC; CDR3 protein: CASSLDPEGWRGHHEQYF
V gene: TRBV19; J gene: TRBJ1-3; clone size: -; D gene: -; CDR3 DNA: TGTGCCAGTAGCAAAATGAGAAACACCATATATTTT; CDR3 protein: CASSKMRNTIYF
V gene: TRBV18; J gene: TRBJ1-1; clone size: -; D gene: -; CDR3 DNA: TGTGCCAGCAAATTGGGGGGGACTGAAGCTTTCTTT; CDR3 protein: CASKLGGTEAFF